This passage covers 16 T cell receptor beta chains from one sample sequenced in a study of blood T cell repertoires in COVID-19. The protocol was immunoSEQ multiplex PCR, while the TCRdb copy is restricted to in-frame clones and leaves out a portion. This sample has under 150,000 clones; roughly 80% occur once, and the top ten carry about 5.8%. The sequenced sample was peripheral blood. These receptors all stem from a human donor in a cohort sampled during active COVID-19.

The chain carries TRBV4-3 and TRBJ1-1; maybe TRBD1 (5 bases). Between the trimmed V and J ends, which lost 0 bases and 5 bases, there was a span of 13 bases. CDR3 length: 15 residues. Germline CDR1 and CDR2: LGHNA and YSLEER. CDR3 nucleotide sequence: TGCGCCAGCAGCCAAGACAGGGTGGGGTGGACTGAAGCTTTCTTT. It encodes CASSQDRVGWTEAFF.

This chain joins TRBV3-1 (or the pseudogene TRBV3-2) and TRBJ1-5; no definite D call. Germline V gene lookup returns CDR1 LGHDT and CDR2 YNNKEL (reference sequence). Between the trimmed V and J ends, which lost 1 base and 0 bases, there was a span of 7 bases. The CDR3 loop spans 15 amino acids. CDR3 in amino acids: CASSQGGISNQPQHF. The CDR3 DNA sequence: TGTGCCAGCAGCCAAGGAGGGATTAGCAATCAGCCCCAGCATTTT.

The chain joins TRBV2 to TRBJ1-2, with D unresolved. Germline V gene lookup returns CDR1 SNHLY and CDR2 FYNNEI. Trimming removed 0 bases at V and 8 bases at J, with 7 bases between. The CDR3 spans 12 residues. The CDR3 nucleotides are TGTGCCAGCAGTGAAGCGCTGAGGGGCTACACCTTC. Protein sequence: CASSEALRGYTF.

The rearrangement uses TRBV7-3 and TRBJ2-7; 7 positions match TRBD1. V was pared by 4 bases and J by 6 bases, with 6 bases of the junction left unmatched. This CDR3 is built from 13 residues. CDR1 is SGHTA and CDR2 is FQGTGA in the germline V gene. The CDR3 bases are TGTGCCAGCAGCTCCCAAAGGGGGCTCGAGCAGTACTTC. This encodes CASSSQRGLEQYF.

The chain couples TRBV5-6 to TRBJ2-3, with 11 bases that match TRBD2. This CDR3 region has 17 residues. The trim removed 2 bases at V and 0 bases at J, leaving 5 bases unmatched. Germline CDR1 and CDR2: SGHDT and YYEEEE. The CDR3 nucleotides are TGTGCCAGCAGCTTCGGGCTAGCGGGGGGTAGCACAGATACGCAGTATTTT. It yields the protein CASSFGLAGGSTDTQYF.

The chain uses TRBV19 and TRBJ2-2, with TRBD1 matching 7 bases. The V segment lost 10 bases and the J segment 1 base; nucleotides outside the gene matches: 3. CDR3 length equals 13 residues. In germline, CDR1 is LNHDA, CDR2 SQIVND (reference sequence). CDR3 nucleotide sequence: TGTGCCACTAGGACAGGGAACACCGGGGAGCTGTTTTTT. Protein sequence: CATRTGNTGELFF.

This chain joins TRBV6-1 and TRBJ2-7; no reliable D call. Trimming removed 1 base from V and 1 base from J, with 5 bases in between. CDR1 and CDR2 (germline): MNHNS, SASEGT. The CDR3 loop spans 13 amino acids. The CDR3 coding sequence is TGTGCCAGCAGTGAAGGGGCATCCTACGAGCAGTACTTC. It codes for CASSEGASYEQYF.

This sequence joins TRBV29-1 and TRBJ1-3; D is undetermined. The CDR3 is 13 residues long. Germline values: CDR1 SQVTM, CDR2 ANQGSEA. Trimming took 4 bases from V and 3 from J, leaving 10 bases between them. As DNA, the CDR3 is TGCAGCGTTGGGTCTACGGGTGGAAACACCATATATTTT. It is translated as CSVGSTGGNTIYF.

This clone rates as medium-sized (0.01 to 0.1%). Distinct nucleotide sequences in the sample also encode this CDR3. The rearrangement joins TRBV24-1 to TRBJ2-3; 12 bases are shared with TRBD1. This CDR3 has 16 amino acids. The V gene's germline CDR1 is KGHDR and CDR2 SFDVKD. V gave up 3 bases and J gave up 3 bases; unmatched junction bases: 3. The CDR3 loop is CATSDRGQGATDTQYF. The CDR3 coding sequence is TGTGCCACCAGTGATCGGGGACAGGGGGCAACAGATACGCAGTATTTT.

On this clone itself: An end of the junction differs from the germline gene, which may be a read error. The CDR3 nucleotides read TGTGCCAGTAGGTGGGGGGGCTCCTCCTCCGAGCAGTACTTC. It translates to CASRWGGSSSEQYF. The gene calls are TRBV19 and TRBJ2-7, with D tentatively TRBD2 (7 bases). CDR3 length: 14 amino acids. Germline lookup yields CDR1 LNHDA and CDR2 SQIVND (reference sequence).

The chain uses TRBV5-1 and TRBJ1-3; D uncertain. The V end lost 7 bases, the J end lost 0 bases, and 23 bases lay between the germline ends. This CDR3 comprises 18 residues. Germline values: CDR1 SGHRS, CDR2 YFSETQ. CDR3 coding DNA: TGCGCCAGCGGCCGGGATCCACCTGGCGCTAACTCTGGAAACACCATATATTTT. Its translation: CASGRDPPGANSGNTIYF.

The chain uses TRBV5-1 and TRBJ1-5; 10 nucleotides agree with TRBD1. Trimming at V came to 0 bases and at J to 11 bases, leaving 26 bases not matched to a gene. The CDR3 is made up of 21 amino acids. In germline, CDR1 is SGHRS, CDR2 YFSETQ. CDR3 nucleotide sequence: TGCGCCAGCAGCTTGGCCGACAGGGGGCGAGATCACCACCCTCAATCACGTACCCAGCATTTT. Translation: CASSLADRGRDHHPQSRTQHF.

The chain couples TRBV19 to TRBJ2-5; the match to TRBD1 covers 10 bases. Germline V lookup: CDR1 LNHDA, CDR2 SQIVND (reference sequence). V shed 6 bases, J shed 4 bases, and the junction held 11 bases outside the gene matches. This CDR3 region has 16 residues. The CDR3 coding sequence is TGTGCCAGTAGCTTACGACAGGGGGCTGTCCCAGAGACCCAGTACTTC. It encodes CASSLRQGAVPETQYF. Using reference TRBV19 and TRBJ2-5 for the parts outside the CDR3, the full variable domain is DGGITQSPKYLFRKEGQNVTLSCEQNLNHDAMYWYRQDPGQGLRLIYYSQIVNDFQKGDIAEGYSVSREKKESFPLTVTSAQKNPTAFYLCASSLRQGAVPETQYFGPGTRLLVL.

The CDR3 sequence is CASSLSISNTEAFF. CDR3 nucleotides: TGTGCCAGCAGCCTTAGTATCTCGAACACTGAAGCTTTCTTT. The V gene is TRBV7-6, the J gene TRBJ1-1, with unresolved D. Germline values: CDR1 SGHVS, CDR2 FNYEAQ. Trimming stripped 5 bases from V and 1 base from J, with 11 bases between. This CDR3 spans 14 amino acids.

This rearrangement joins TRBV6-5 to TRBJ2-3, with 11 nucleotides matching TRBD2. CDR3 length equals 13 residues. Germline CDR1 is MNHEY and CDR2 is SVGAGI. Trimming at V came to 6 bases and at J to 4 bases, leaving 0 bases not matched to a gene. CDR3 nucleotide sequence: TGTGCCAGCAGGACTAGCGGGGCAGATACGCAGTATTTT. Translation gives CASRTSGADTQYF.

This clone was seen more than once but under ten times. The V gene is TRBV12-3 or TRBV12-4, the J gene TRBJ1-6; TRBD1 agrees at 7 bases. V was pared by 5 bases and J by 9 bases, with 4 bases of the junction left unmatched. The CDR3 has 13 amino acids. CDR3 in amino acids: CASSPPGGSPLHF. The CDR3 nucleotides read TGTGCCAGCAGTCCTCCAGGGGGTTCACCCCTCCACTTT.